This is a list of T cell receptor beta chains from one sample in a study of read filtering for tumor transcriptome and immune sequencing. TCRdb recomputed calls from the reads with MiXCR, one row per CDR3 protein. Counted here are about 130,000 distinct CDR3 sequences, over 10% occurring once; the ten biggest clones make up under 9%. Specimen: a population of CD138-negative cells sorted from bone marrow. The receptor set was obtained from a donor over 35 with multiple myeloma. The conserved cysteine and the conserved F or W are not part of the CDR3 here. The D gene is left open where the match is weak.

v_gene	j_gene	d_gene	CDR3aa
TRBV20-1	TRBJ1-5	TRBD1	SATGQKDNQPQH
TRBV5-5	TRBJ2-7	-	ASSVPGGGVSYEQY
TRBV2	TRBJ1-2	-	ASSADGYGYT
TRBV18	TRBJ1-5	-	ASSPPPGANQPQH
TRBV5-1	TRBJ2-6	-	ASSLVFSGANVLT
TRBV19	TRBJ2-5	-	ASNDRQETQY
TRBV10-2	TRBJ2-5	-	ASSDDRGSKTQY
TRBV24-1	TRBJ2-7	-	ATSDWRGYEQY
TRBV2	TRBJ1-5	-	ASRQGHGNQPQH
TRBV11-2	TRBJ2-5	-	ASSLSSWQETQY
TRBV12-3/TRBV12-4	TRBJ2-3	-	ASSFTSTPPTDTQY
TRBV5-1	TRBJ2-1	-	ASSLMNLEDNEQF
TRBV27	TRBJ2-1	TRBD2	ASSGTSPYNEQF
TRBV19	TRBJ1-5	-	ASSITGRFNQPQH
TRBV20-1	TRBJ1-6	TRBD1	SARTGGNSPLH
TRBV7-9	TRBJ2-7	-	ASSLAGIYEQY
TRBV19	TRBJ2-1	TRBD2	ASSIRTSGSADEQF
TRBV4-3	TRBJ2-3	-	ASSQVSLTDTQY
TRBV7-2	TRBJ2-3	TRBD2	ASSLGASGSSDTQY
TRBV20-1	TRBJ2-5	-	SASLAGLQETQY
TRBV12-5	TRBJ2-1	TRBD1	ASGLGTGGDDNEQF
TRBV5-4	TRBJ1-5	TRBD1	ASSFGTGNQPQH
TRBV14	TRBJ2-4	TRBD2	ASSQDSRRGRNIQY
TRBV7-9	TRBJ2-1	-	ASSLTGLHYNEQF
TRBV30	TRBJ2-4	TRBD2	AWSQKPGLAGRGGEAKNIQY
TRBV13	TRBJ2-1	TRBD1	ASSLGAGTGGRRNEQF
TRBV7-9	TRBJ2-7	TRBD1	ASSSTGVSYEQY
TRBV20-1	TRBJ2-7	TRBD1	SASAGTGSFYEQY
TRBV5-1	TRBJ2-1	TRBD2	ASRRTSGSFNGQF
TRBV19	TRBJ2-1	-	ASSLTGTPVRF
TRBV6-5	TRBJ2-1	TRBD2	ASSRYRLAGTYNEQF
TRBV7-2	TRBJ2-3	-	ASSFSGSLGQY
TRBV11-2	TRBJ2-7	-	ASSSRSILAYEQY
TRBV29-1	TRBJ2-2	TRBD1	SVEDRLQGAGTGELF
TRBV6-4	TRBJ2-1	-	ASSTGQPGVDEQF
TRBV2	TRBJ2-7	TRBD1	ASREGTGATYEQY
TRBV7-9	TRBJ2-2	-	ASSSTRTRALNTGELF
TRBV9	TRBJ2-7	-	ASSPDIAGTLYEQY
TRBV29-1	TRBJ2-3	-	SAEKGRGTDTQY
TRBV7-9	TRBJ1-5	-	ASSRGGNDQPQH
TRBV9	TRBJ2-1	-	ASSVRDNEQF
TRBV12-3/TRBV12-4	TRBJ1-5	TRBD1	ASSRERGRQPQH
TRBV18	TRBJ2-1	-	ASSPSWGVGRDEQF
TRBV12-3/TRBV12-4	TRBJ2-5	TRBD1	ASSLRQGQETQY
TRBV5-1	TRBJ1-2	-	ASSFWGTSGYT
TRBV4-3	TRBJ2-7	TRBD1	ASSHSWTGESYEQY
TRBV7-2	TRBJ2-5	-	ASSPRRGGETQY
TRBV20-1	TRBJ1-1	TRBD1	SATTGGMNTEAF
TRBV12-3/TRBV12-4	TRBJ1-1	-	ASSFRGSNTEAF
TRBV4-1	TRBJ2-1	-	ASGSLAASSYNEQF
TRBV5-1	TRBJ2-5	TRBD2	ASSLRTSSGETQY